Sequencing of this T cell receptor (beta chain) was carried out in a study of T cell responses to AZD1222 COVID-19 vaccine. Study-level points and caveats: Baseline seropositivity characterized only a handful of AZD1222 recipients.

About this clone: Its antigen is currently unknown.

V shed 8 bases, J shed 2 bases, and the junction held 9 bases outside the gene matches. Germline V gene lookup returns CDR1 MRHNA and CDR2 SNTAGT. The CDR3 spans 14 residues. TCRdb's table, derived via immunoSEQ multiplex PCR, lists solely in-frame clones and lacks some. This sample yields tens of thousands of clones, of which 75% to 90% are seen a single time; 5% to 6.5% belongs to the top ten. This rearrangement joins TRBV6-4 to TRBJ2-7, with 7 bases aligning to TRBD2. The clonotype was recovered from an adult who received the AZD1222 COVID-19 vaccine. Material: peripheral blood, obtained 28 days after the second AZD1222 dose. The CDR3, as DNA: TGTGCCAGCGGTACAAACCGGGAGGCCTACGAGCAGTACTTC. Translation gives CASGTNREAYEQYF.